The 30 T cell receptor beta chains below come from one sample, sequenced in a study of memory CD4+ T cells and cytomegalovirus serostatus. Single viable CD3+CD4+CD8-CD45RO+ cells were sorted as the memory CD4+ T cells. Assay: immunoSEQ multiplex PCR; the TCRdb copy retains only in-frame clones and omits some. The sample includes under 50,000 clones, roughly 80% of them seen just once. Sequencing used memory CD4+ T cells from blood. These receptors all stem from an adult in good health and CMV-seronegative.

V usage is TRBV19 and J usage is TRBJ1-2; the match to TRBD1 covers 9 bases. This CDR3 has 12 residues. Trimming took 7 bases from V and 6 from J; bases not matched to a gene: 3. Germline V gene data show CDR1 as LNHDA and CDR2 as SQIVND (reference sequence). The CDR3 DNA sequence: TGTGCCAGTATAGGACAGGGGAATGGCTACACCTTC. It is translated as CASIGQGNGYTF.

The chain links TRBV6-1 to TRBJ2-4; D uncertain. The CDR3 is 13 amino acids. V lost 10 bases, J lost 9 bases, and 19 bases lay in between. Looked up from germline, CDR1 is MNHNS and CDR2 is SASEGT. The CDR3 DNA is TGTGCCACTTCTTTGGTCCCCTCAAGCATTCAGTACTTC. This translates into CATSLVPSSIQYF.

This chain links TRBV7-9 with TRBJ1-2; D is perhaps TRBD1 (6 bases). The germline V and J ends were trimmed by 4 bases and 2 bases, with 14 bases remaining between them. CDR1 and CDR2 (germline): SEHNR, FQNEAQ (reference sequence). This CDR3 region has 15 residues. The CDR3 nucleotides are TGTGCCAGCAGCTCCCCGACAGGAGGGAACTATGGCTACACCTTC. It specifies CASSSPTGGNYGYTF. Based on the CDR3 plus reference TRBV7-9 and TRBJ1-2, the full variable domain is DTGVSQNPRHKITKRGQNVTFRCDPISEHNRLYWYRQTLGQGPEFLTYFQNEAQLEKSRLLSDRFSAERPKGSFSTLEIQRTEQGDSAMYLCASSSPTGGNYGYTFGSGTRLTVV.

The chain employs TRBV28 and TRBJ1-3; D remains unclear. The CDR3 totals 15 residues. V was clipped by 2 bases and J by 0 bases, with 8 bases between them. CDR1 is MDHEN, CDR2 SYDVKM, per germline. The CDR3 region is CASSLPLNSGNTIYF. The CDR3 DNA is TGTGCCAGCAGTTTACCCCTGAACTCTGGAAACACCATATATTTT.

The chain is built from TRBV6-1 and TRBJ1-6; unclear D gene. Trimming took 2 bases from V and 3 from J, leaving 8 bases between them. Germline CDR1 and CDR2: MNHNS and SASEGT. This CDR3 spans 15 amino acids. The CDR3: CASSELQIYNSPLHF. The DNA for the CDR3 is TGTGCCAGCAGTGAACTTCAGATCTATAATTCACCCCTCCACTTT.

This clone was seen a handful of times. The CDR3: CAWRGQGYMNTEAFF. Written as DNA, the CDR3 is TGTGCCTGGAGGGGACAGGGCTACATGAACACTGAAGCTTTCTTT. The V gene is TRBV30, the J gene TRBJ1-1; 9 nucleotides line up with TRBD1. Germline values: CDR1 GTSNPN, CDR2 SVGIG (reference sequence). With V trimmed by 3 bases and J by 0 bases, 5 bases remained unmatched. The CDR3 is made up of 15 amino acids.

This clone was recorded a few times. V usage is TRBV14 and J usage is TRBJ1-2; no firm D call. This CDR3 spans 14 amino acids. Trimming took off 0 bases at V and 8 bases at J, with 13 bases between the two ends. The V gene's germline CDR1 is SGHDN and CDR2 FVKESK. The CDR3 reads CASSQELYGLGYTF. CDR3 in DNA: TGTGCCAGCAGCCAAGAACTCTATGGCTTGGGCTACACCTTC.

This chain uses TRBV28 with TRBJ1-5; D unclear. Germline CDR1 reads MDHEN; CDR2 reads SYDVKM. The CDR3 runs to 15 residues. The V and J ends lost 1 base and 8 bases respectively, with 15 bases between them. This CDR3 is CASSLLVGPGEPQHF. The CDR3 DNA follows: TGTGCCAGCAGTTTATTGGTCGGCCCCGGGGAGCCCCAGCATTTT.

The chain employs TRBV28 and TRBJ2-7; a weak D match, TRBD1 (5 bases). The CDR3 spans 12 residues. Germline V gene lookup returns CDR1 MDHEN and CDR2 SYDVKM. The ends were cut back, 10 bases at V and 5 bases at J, with 15 bases in the middle. The CDR3 sequence: CAIRGAPHEQYF. DNA of the CDR3: TGTGCCATCCGTGGGGCCCCCCACGAGCAGTACTTC.

A few counts support this clone. This rearrangement joins TRBV7-3 to TRBJ2-5; a possible D gene is TRBD1 (6 bases). V lost 4 bases to trimming and J lost 5 bases, with 17 bases between them. This CDR3 has 15 residues. Germline CDR1 reads SGHTA; CDR2 reads FQGTGA. The CDR3 loop is CASSSQGQPFETQYF. The CDR3 coding sequence is TGTGCCAGCAGCTCCCAAGGACAGCCCTTCGAGACCCAGTACTTC. The entire variable domain, with the rest obtained from reference TRBV7-3 and TRBJ2-5, is as follows: GAGVSQTPSNKVTEKGKYVELRCDPISGHTALYWYRQSLGQGPEFLIYFQGTGAADDSGLPNDRFFAVRPEGSVSTLKIQRTERGDSAVYLCASSSQGQPFETQYFGPGTRLLVL.

The rearrangement links TRBV18 to TRBJ2-7; 8 bases map to TRBD1. Germline-derived CDR1 and CDR2 are KGHSH and LQKENI. CDR3 size: 15 residues. Trimming took 3 bases from V and 7 from J; bases not matched to a gene: 11. The CDR3 nucleotides read TGTGCCAGCTCACCTGCCCAGGGGGCGCGGAAGGAGCAGTACTTC. The encoded protein is CASSPAQGARKEQYF. Using reference TRBV18 and TRBJ2-7 for the parts outside the CDR3, the full variable domain is NAGVMQNPRHLVRRRGQEARLRCSPMKGHSHVYWYRQLPEEGLKFMVYLQKENIIDESGMPKERFSAEFPKEGPSILRIQQVVRGDSAAYFCASSPAQGARKEQYFGPGTRLTVT.

This chain links TRBV10-3 with TRBJ2-7; possibly TRBD2 for D (6 bases). This CDR3 region has 15 residues. V was shortened by 6 bases and J by 2 bases, with 17 bases between the two germline ends. Looked up from germline, CDR1 is ENHRY and CDR2 is SYGVKD. DNA for the CDR3: TGTGCCATCAGCGCCGGGACTGCATTCACCTACGAGCAGTACTTC. Translation gives CAISAGTAFTYEQYF.

The chain combines TRBV28 with TRBJ2-1; 8 nucleotides match TRBD1. This CDR3 contains 15 residues. With 7 bases clipped from V and 2 bases from J, the junction kept 7 bases outside the gene matches. In germline, CDR1 is MDHEN, CDR2 SYDVKM. The CDR3 is CASNAGGRTYNEQFF. For the CDR3, the DNA is TGTGCCAGCAACGCAGGGGGCAGGACCTACAATGAGCAGTTCTTC.

V usage is TRBV30 and J usage is TRBJ1-1; D remains ambiguous. The V end lost 3 bases, the J end lost 0 bases, and 8 bases lay between the germline ends. This CDR3 is built from 13 residues. The V gene's germline CDR1 is GTSNPN and CDR2 SVGIG (reference sequence). This CDR3 reads CAWSHRMNTEAFF. CDR3 coding DNA: TGTGCCTGGAGCCACCGCATGAACACTGAAGCTTTCTTT.

V gene TRBV11-1 combines with J gene TRBJ2-6; D remains unclear. The CDR3 is 15 residues long. From germline, CDR1 is SGHAT and CDR2 FQDESV (reference sequence). V gave up 2 bases and J gave up 0 bases, with 5 bases separating them. The CDR3 sequence is CASSLFGSGANVLTF. The CDR3 DNA reads TGTGCCAGCAGCTTATTCGGCTCTGGGGCCAACGTCCTGACTTTC.

The V call is TRBV18, the J call TRBJ2-3; 12 positions match TRBD2. The CDR3 has 16 amino acids. Germline V lookup: CDR1 KGHSH, CDR2 LQKENI. V shed 6 bases and J 5 bases; nucleotides not matched to a gene: 9. This CDR3 reads CASSAGLAGIKDTQYF. The DNA of the CDR3 is TGTGCCAGCTCCGCCGGACTAGCGGGGATAAAAGATACGCAGTATTTT.

In its sample, this clone was seen a few times. The chain uses TRBV19 and TRBJ2-1; no firm D call. From germline, CDR1 is LNHDA and CDR2 SQIVND (reference sequence). The ends were cut back, 3 bases at V and 0 bases at J, with 6 bases in the middle. This CDR3 comprises 14 residues. The CDR3 loop reads CASSIGSSYNEQFF. CDR3 nucleotide sequence: TGTGCCAGTAGTATTGGTAGCTCCTACAATGAGCAGTTCTTC.

The chain has TRBV7-2 and TRBJ2-1; 9 nucleotides match TRBD1. With 6 bases clipped from V and 4 bases from J, the junction kept 7 bases outside the gene matches. CDR3 length equals 15 residues. Germline-derived CDR1 and CDR2 are SGHTA and FQGNSA. DNA of the CDR3: TGTGCCAGCAGAAGCCGGGGGACAGGGTACAATGAGCAGTTCTTC. Protein sequence: CASRSRGTGYNEQFF. The full variable domain, its missing parts supplied by reference TRBV7-2 and TRBJ2-1, is GAGVSQSPSNKVTEKGKDVELRCDPISGHTALYWYRQSLGQGLEFLIYFQGNSAPDKSGLPSDRFSAERTGGSVSTLTIQRTQQEDSAVYLCASRSRGTGYNEQFFGPGTRLTVL.

The sample holds a few counts of this clone. The chain has TRBV28 and TRBJ1-5; possible D gene TRBD1, 6 bases. Deletions cut 8 bases from V and 4 bases from J, with 12 bases between. The germline gives CDR1 MDHEN, CDR2 SYDVKM. The CDR3 spans 13 residues. This CDR3 is CASQGTGNQPQHF. Here the CDR3 DNA reads TGTGCCAGCCAGGGAACAGGGAATCAGCCCCAGCATTTT.

The rearrangement joins TRBV28 to TRBJ2-5, with 10 nucleotides matching TRBD1. Unmatched junction bases numbered 7, after V lost 5 bases and J lost 4 bases. Germline-derived CDR1 and CDR2 are MDHEN and SYDVKM. This CDR3 has 15 residues. DNA of the CDR3: TGTGCCAGCAGTGAGACAGGGGGCACTTTAGAGACCCAGTACTTC. It specifies CASSETGGTLETQYF. Looking up the rest from reference TRBV28 and TRBJ2-5 gives the full variable domain: DVKVTQSSRYLVKRTGEKVFLECVQDMDHENMFWYRQDPGLGLRLIYFSYDVKMKEKGDIPEGYSVSREKKERFSLILESASTNQTSMYLCASSETGGTLETQYFGPGTRLLVL.

The chain joins TRBV27 to TRBJ1-4, with 9 bases identical to TRBD1. Germline CDR1 is MNHEY and CDR2 is SMNVEV (reference sequence). CDR3 length equals 15 residues. The junction had 9 bases not matched to a gene; V was cut back by 5 bases and J by 8 bases. The CDR3: CASSPRGQGGEKLFF. CDR3 coding DNA: TGTGCCAGCAGTCCCCGGGGACAGGGAGGGGAAAAACTGTTTTTT. The full variable domain, completed using reference TRBV27 and TRBJ1-4, is EAQVTQNPRYLITVTGKKLTVTCSQNMNHEYMSWYRQDPGLGLRQIYYSMNVEVTDKGDVPEGYKVSRKEKRNFPLILESPSPNQTSLYFCASSPRGQGGEKLFFGSGTQLSVL.

This chain connects TRBV5-6 to TRBJ1-1, with 7 nucleotides matching TRBD1. The trim removed 4 bases at V and 2 bases at J, leaving 2 bases unmatched. The germline gives CDR1 SGHDT, CDR2 YYEEEE. The CDR3 contains 13 residues. CDR3 nucleotides: TGTGCCAGCAGCCGGGACAGCAACACTGAAGCTTTCTTT. It specifies CASSRDSNTEAFF.

The chain links TRBV5-4 to TRBJ2-1, with 7 bases identical to TRBD1. V lost 6 bases and J lost 5; bases outside the gene matches: 8. The germline V gene has CDR1 SGHNT and CDR2 YYREEE (reference sequence). This CDR3 spans 14 amino acids. The CDR3 DNA follows: TGTGCCAGCAATAACAGGGGTTCAAACAATGAGCAGTTCTTC. As protein: CASNNRGSNNEQFF.

The V gene is TRBV7-3, the J gene TRBJ2-5; 12 nucleotides align to TRBD1. In germline, CDR1 is SGHTA, CDR2 FQGTGA. With V trimmed by 4 bases and J by 5 bases, 5 bases remained unmatched. This CDR3 comprises 15 residues. The CDR3 protein is CASSSPGTGGETQYF. CDR3 nucleotide sequence: TGTGCCAGCAGCTCCCCGGGGACAGGGGGCGAGACCCAGTACTTC.

The gene calls are TRBV9 and TRBJ2-5; 11 bases map to TRBD2. J gave up 5 bases and V 0 bases, and 12 bases lay outside the gene matches. CDR1 and CDR2 from the germline V gene are SGDLS and YYNGEE. The CDR3 is made up of 18 amino acids. The CDR3 DNA reads as TGTGCCAGCAGCGTAGGGGCTCATAGCGGGGGGGCCTTGGAGACCCAGTACTTC. Protein product: CASSVGAHSGGALETQYF.

This clone appeared a few times. This sequence joins TRBV10-1 and TRBJ2-5; possibly TRBD1 for D (5 bases). CDR1 and CDR2 from the germline V gene are WNHNN and SYGVQD (reference sequence). The length of the CDR3 is 15 residues. V lost 3 bases and J 4 bases, leaving 15 bases between the germline ends. The CDR3 DNA reads TGCGCCAGCAGTGAATCGAAGGGGCCCGCAGAGACCCAGTACTTC. Protein product: CASSESKGPAETQYF.

The chain uses TRBV5-4 and TRBJ1-2; D ambiguous. The CDR3 contains 15 residues. Trimming removed 5 bases at V and 1 base at J, with 15 bases between. Germline V CDR1 and CDR2: SGHNT, YYREEE (reference sequence). The CDR3 DNA follows: TGTGCCAGCAGTACCACTAGGTCCTATAACTATGGCTACACCTTC. Translating gives CASSTTRSYNYGYTF.

This clone was detected only a few times. The chain recombines TRBV9 with TRBJ1-2; 9 nucleotides line up with TRBD1. The CDR3 runs to 16 residues. Germline lookup yields CDR1 SGDLS and CDR2 YYNGEE. V was pared by 3 bases and J by 0 bases, with 6 bases of the junction left unmatched. The chain's CDR3 is CASSEGTGFTNYGYTF. As DNA, the CDR3 is TGTGCCAGCAGCGAAGGGACAGGGTTTACTAACTATGGCTACACCTTC.

The chain links TRBV30 to TRBJ1-2; D call uncertain. Per germline, CDR1 GTSNPN and CDR2 SVGIG (reference sequence). This CDR3 spans 13 amino acids. The germline V and J ends were trimmed by 8 bases and 6 bases, with 19 bases remaining between them. Here the CDR3 DNA reads TGTGCCGGGCATCGGGATTTTTGGGATGGCTACACCTTC. It translates to CAGHRDFWDGYTF.

J is TRBJ2-1 and V is TRBV2; 9 bases match TRBD1. CDR1 and CDR2 (germline): SNHLY, FYNNEI. This CDR3 is built from 14 residues. After removal of 6 bases from V and 6 bases from J, the junction contained 6 bases not matched to a gene. The CDR3 bases are TGTGCCAGCAGAGCCGGGACAGGGATCAATGAGCAGTTCTTC. It specifies CASRAGTGINEQFF.